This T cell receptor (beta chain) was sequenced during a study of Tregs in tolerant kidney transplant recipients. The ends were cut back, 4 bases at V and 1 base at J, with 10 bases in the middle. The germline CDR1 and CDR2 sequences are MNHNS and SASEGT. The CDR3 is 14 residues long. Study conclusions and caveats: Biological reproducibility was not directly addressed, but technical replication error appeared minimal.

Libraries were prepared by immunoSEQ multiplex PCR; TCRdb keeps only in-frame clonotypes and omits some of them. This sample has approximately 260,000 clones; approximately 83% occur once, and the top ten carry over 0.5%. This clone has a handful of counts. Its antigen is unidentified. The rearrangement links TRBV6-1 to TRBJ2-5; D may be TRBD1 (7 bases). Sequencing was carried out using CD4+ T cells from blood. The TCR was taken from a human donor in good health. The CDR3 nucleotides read TGTGCCAGCAGTGGTCAGGGGGGCCAAGAGACCCAGTACTTC. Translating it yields CASSGQGGQETQYF.